Presented here are 2 T cell receptor beta chains from one specimen sequenced in a study of shared clonotypes between healthy human individuals. Only in-frame clones appear in the TCRdb table, and some are missing; sequencing was by immunoSEQ multiplex PCR. The table lists over 400,000 clones, about 96% of them singletons. The material sequenced was naive CD4+ T cells sorted from blood. Subset of the sample: CD45RA+ positively selected. All receptors derive from a woman younger than 45 in good health.

V gene TRBV29-1 combines with J gene TRBJ2-5; D gene unclear. V was cut by 6 bases and J by 0 bases, with 8 bases left in between. Germline CDR1 and CDR2: SQVTM and ANQGSEA. CDR3 length: 12 residues. For the CDR3, the DNA is TGCAGCGTCGCGGTGTACCAAGAGACCCAGTACTTC. Translating gives CSVAVYQETQYF.

The chain recombines TRBV2 with TRBJ2-5; D is perhaps TRBD2 (6 bases). V shed 1 base and J shed 5 bases, with 8 bases lying between them. CDR1 and CDR2 from the germline V gene are SNHLY and FYNNEI. The length of the CDR3 is 13 residues. The DNA for the CDR3 is TGTGCCAGCAGTGAAGGAGGAGGGGAGACCCAGTACTTC. This encodes CASSEGGGETQYF. Full variable domain (remainder filled in from reference TRBV2 and TRBJ2-5): EPEVTQTPSHQVTQMGQEVILRCVPISNHLYFYWYRQILGQKVEFLVSFYNNEISEKSEIFDDQFSVERPDGSNFTLKIRSTKLEDSAMYFCASSEGGGETQYFGPGTRLLVL.